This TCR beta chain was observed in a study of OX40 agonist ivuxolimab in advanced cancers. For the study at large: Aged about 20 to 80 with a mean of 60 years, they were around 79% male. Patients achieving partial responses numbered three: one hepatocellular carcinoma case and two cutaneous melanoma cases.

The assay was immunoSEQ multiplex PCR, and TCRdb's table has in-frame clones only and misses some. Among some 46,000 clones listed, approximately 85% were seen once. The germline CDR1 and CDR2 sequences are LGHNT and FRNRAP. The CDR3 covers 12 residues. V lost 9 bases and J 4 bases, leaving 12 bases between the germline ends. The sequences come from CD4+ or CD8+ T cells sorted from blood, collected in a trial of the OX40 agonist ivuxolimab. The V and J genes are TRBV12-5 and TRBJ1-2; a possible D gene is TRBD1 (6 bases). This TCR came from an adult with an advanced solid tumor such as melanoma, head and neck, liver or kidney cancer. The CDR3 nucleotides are TGTGCTAGCTCAGGGGTTATCTATGGCTACACCTTC. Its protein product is CASSGVIYGYTF.